What follows are 4 T cell receptor beta chains derived from one specimen sequenced in a study of CD8 T cells in Susac syndrome. An amount of RNA that ranged from about 0.45 to 1 ug was reverse transcribed with random hexamers. TCRdb re-called the immunoSEQ multiplex PCR reads with MiXCR, one entry per CDR3 protein. The sample contains 150,000 to 200,000 distinct CDR3 sequences, approximately 96% of which appear only once. Material for sequencing was CD4+ T cells from PBMCs. The source is a human donor with multiple sclerosis.

The chain is built from TRBV7-8 and TRBJ2-2; D unclear. CDR3 length: 14 amino acids. The V gene lost 0 bases and the J gene lost 0 bases, with 2 bases spanning the gap. Germline V CDR1 and CDR2: SGHVS, FQNEAQ. Written as DNA, the CDR3 is TGTGCCAGCAGCTTAGCCTCGAACACCGGGGAGCTGTTTTTT. It encodes CASSLASNTGELFF.

The genes are TRBV4-2 and TRBJ1-2, with 7 bases matching TRBD1. Per the germline V gene, CDR1 is LGHNA and CDR2 is YNFKEQ. The V and J ends lost 1 base and 3 bases, in that order; junction bases with no gene match: 5. CDR3 size: 15 residues. Here the CDR3 reads CASSQVGGMDYGYTF. The CDR3 coding sequence is TGTGCCAGCAGCCAAGTAGGGGGCATGGACTATGGCTACACCTTC.

This chain connects TRBV18 to TRBJ1-4; tentatively, D is TRBD1 (6 bases). Per germline, CDR1 KGHSH and CDR2 LQKENI. This CDR3 spans 14 amino acids. Trimming stripped 6 bases from V and 8 bases from J, with 16 bases between. CDR3 protein: CASSRPDSYEKLFF. The CDR3 DNA reads as TGTGCCAGCTCCCGGCCGGACAGCTACGAAAAACTGTTTTTT.

The genes are TRBV12-3 or TRBV12-4 and TRBJ2-3; 8 bases are shared with TRBD1. The V and J ends lost 4 bases and 1 base, in that order; junction bases with no gene match: 10. This CDR3 has 17 residues. In nucleotides, the CDR3 is TGTGCCAGCAGTTCGGAAAGGACAGGGTTCGGCACAGATACGCAGTATTTT. It translates to CASSSERTGFGTDTQYF.